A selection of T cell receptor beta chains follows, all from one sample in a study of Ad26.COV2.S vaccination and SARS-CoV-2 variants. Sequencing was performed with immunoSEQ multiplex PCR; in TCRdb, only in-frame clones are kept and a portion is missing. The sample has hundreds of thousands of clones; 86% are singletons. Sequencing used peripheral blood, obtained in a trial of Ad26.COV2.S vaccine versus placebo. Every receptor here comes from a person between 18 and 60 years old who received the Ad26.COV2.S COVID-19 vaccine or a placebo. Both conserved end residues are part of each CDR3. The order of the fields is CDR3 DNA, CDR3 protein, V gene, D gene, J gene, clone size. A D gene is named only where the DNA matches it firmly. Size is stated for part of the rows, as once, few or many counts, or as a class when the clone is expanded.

TGTGCCGTCACCGACAGGGTTAGCACAGATACGCAGTATTTT	CAVTDRVSTDTQYF	TRBV10-3	TRBD1	TRBJ2-3	.
TGTGCCAGCAGTTACAGAGTTTACGAGCAGTACTTC	CASSYRVYEQYF	TRBV6-2/TRBV6-3	.	TRBJ2-7	.
TGTGCCAGCAGCTTGTTAGCGGGAGGGCCCTACGAGCAGTACTTC	CASSLLAGGPYEQYF	TRBV5-6	TRBD2	TRBJ2-7	.
TGTGCCCTGGGGGCAGGGCAGGATACGCAGTATTTT	CALGAGQDTQYF	TRBV10-3	.	TRBJ2-3	.
TGTGCCAGCAGTTTGGCTTACTCCGGGGAGCTGTTTTTT	CASSLAYSGELFF	TRBV12-3/TRBV12-4	.	TRBJ2-2	.
TGCGCCAGCAGAGTGGGGACTACTAACACCGGGGAGCTGTTTTTT	CASRVGTTNTGELFF	TRBV5-1	TRBD2	TRBJ2-2	.
TGTGCCAGCAGAACGACCCTCATTTATCAGCCCCAGCATTTT	CASRTTLIYQPQHF	TRBV28	.	TRBJ1-5	few
TGTGCCAGTAACCCCCGGGTAAACACCGGGGAGCTGTTTTTT	CASNPRVNTGELFF	TRBV19	.	TRBJ2-2	.
TGTGCCAGCAGCTTAGAAAGAAACACCGGGGAGCTGTTTTTT	CASSLERNTGELFF	TRBV11-2	.	TRBJ2-2	.
TGTGCCAGCTCTCTCGGACCTGGGGGCTACACCTTC	CASSLGPGGYTF	TRBV12-3/TRBV12-4	.	TRBJ1-2	.
TGTGCCAGTAGTCGGCAGGGAAGAACCGGGGAGCTGTTTTTT	CASSRQGRTGELFF	TRBV19	.	TRBJ2-2	.
TGTGCCAGCAGCCCTCCAGACAGGGCGGGCGCTGAAGCTTTCTTT	CASSPPDRAGAEAFF	TRBV4-2	TRBD1	TRBJ1-1	.
TGTGCCAGCAGTTTATCTTGGGGGGACCAAGAGACCCAGTACTTC	CASSLSWGDQETQYF	TRBV27	.	TRBJ2-5	few
TGTGCCAGCAGCCCTGACCGGCCCCCGAATTCACCCCTCCACTTT	CASSPDRPPNSPLHF	TRBV2	.	TRBJ1-6	.
TGTGCCAGCAGTTTGGGGGGGACGAATACGCAGTATTTT	CASSLGGTNTQYF	TRBV28	TRBD2	TRBJ2-3	.
TGTGCCAGCAGCCAAGGGACAGGGAGCTCACCCCTCCACTTT	CASSQGTGSSPLHF	TRBV3-1/TRBV3-2	TRBD1	TRBJ1-6	.
TGTGCCAGCAGTTTCACGGGCTACGAGCAGTACTTC	CASSFTGYEQYF	TRBV6-2/TRBV6-3	.	TRBJ2-7	few
TGTGCCAGCAGCGACGGGACTAGCGGACGTCTCATCCCCAACGTCCTGACTTTC	CASSDGTSGRLIPNVLTF	TRBV9	TRBD2	TRBJ2-6	.
TGCGCCAGCAGCCTTCGGGACAAGCAGTACTTC	CASSLRDKQYF	TRBV5-1	.	TRBJ2-7	.
TGCGCCAGCAGCCAAGAGGGACAGCCTAGATCCGGCTACACCTTC	CASSQEGQPRSGYTF	TRBV4-1	TRBD1	TRBJ1-2	once
TGTGCCTCCTCCGGGGTATCCTATAATTCACCCCTCCACTTT	CASSGVSYNSPLHF	TRBV6-6	.	TRBJ1-6	.
TGTGCCAGCAGTTTACCCCGACAGGGGGCTCTTAAATCCTCTGGAAACACCATATATTTT	CASSLPRQGALKSSGNTIYF	TRBV28	TRBD1	TRBJ1-3	.
TGTGCCAGCAGCTCGGGGGGCAGGCGAGAGTATGGCTACACCTTC	CASSSGGRREYGYTF	TRBV7-8	.	TRBJ1-2	.
TGTGCCATCAGTGGGGGAAGTTTGAGCGGGGGAAATCAAGAGACCCAGTACTTC	CAISGGSLSGGNQETQYF	TRBV10-3	TRBD2	TRBJ2-5	.
TGTGCCAGCAGCCTCCTAGCGGACCGCACAGATACGCAGTATTTT	CASSLLADRTDTQYF	TRBV7-9	TRBD2	TRBJ2-3	.
TGCGCCAGCAGCTGGGGTTCGGGTACTGAAGCTTTCTTT	CASSWGSGTEAFF	TRBV5-1	.	TRBJ1-1	.
TGTGCCAGCAGTCGACCGATACGCGAGCAGTACTTC	CASSRPIREQYF	TRBV28	.	TRBJ2-7	.
TGTGCCAGCAGCTTAGGGGATTCGGGGGGGAGCCAGCATTTT	CASSLGDSGGSQHF	TRBV7-6	.	TRBJ1-5	.
TGTGCCAGCTCACCACAGGGACAGGGGAACACTGAAGCTTTCTTT	CASSPQGQGNTEAFF	TRBV18	TRBD1	TRBJ1-1	.
TGTGCCATCAGTGAGGGTTTAGCGGGGGGTTTTGTTGGAGATACGCAGTATTTT	CAISEGLAGGFVGDTQYF	TRBV10-3	TRBD2	TRBJ2-3	.
TGTGCCAGCAAAGGCCAGGGGCTGAACACTGAAGCTTTCTTT	CASKGQGLNTEAFF	TRBV2	.	TRBJ1-1	.
TGTGCCAGCAGTGGCGGGGTGGGCTATGGCTACACCTTC	CASSGGVGYGYTF	TRBV2	.	TRBJ1-2	.
TGTGCCTGGAGCGAAAAGGGACCGAGTAATTCACCCCTCCACTTT	CAWSEKGPSNSPLHF	TRBV30	.	TRBJ1-6	few
TGTGCCAGTAGTCCGTCCAGCTTCTCTGGAAACACCATATATTTT	CASSPSSFSGNTIYF	TRBV19	.	TRBJ1-3	once
TGTGCCAGCAGCTTAATAGCGGGAGGCCCCGGCAATGAGCAGTTCTTC	CASSLIAGGPGNEQFF	TRBV7-3	TRBD2	TRBJ2-1	.